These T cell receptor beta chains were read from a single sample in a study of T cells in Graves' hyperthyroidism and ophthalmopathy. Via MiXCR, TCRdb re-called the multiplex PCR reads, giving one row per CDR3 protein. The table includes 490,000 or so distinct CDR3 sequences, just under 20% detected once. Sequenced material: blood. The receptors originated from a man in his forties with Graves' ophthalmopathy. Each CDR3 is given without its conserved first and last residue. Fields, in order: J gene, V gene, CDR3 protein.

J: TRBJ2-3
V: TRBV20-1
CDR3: SANPSGSTDTQY

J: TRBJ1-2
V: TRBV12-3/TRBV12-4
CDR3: ASSADRGKRGYT

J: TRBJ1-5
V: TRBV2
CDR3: ASRNGRHSNQPQH

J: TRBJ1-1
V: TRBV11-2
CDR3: ASSLVKGWYTEAF

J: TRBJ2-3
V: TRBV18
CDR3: ASSPTYYQDSTDTQY

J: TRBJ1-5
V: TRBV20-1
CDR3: SARVGQGIQPQH

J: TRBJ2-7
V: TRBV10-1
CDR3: ASSGGSTIYEQY

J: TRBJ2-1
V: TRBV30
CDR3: AWSVALLTRGEQF

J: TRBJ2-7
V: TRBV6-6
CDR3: ASSYSRSGHSYEQY

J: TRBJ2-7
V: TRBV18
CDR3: ASSPPGTGLYEQY

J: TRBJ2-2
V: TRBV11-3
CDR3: ASSFGPGSHTGELF

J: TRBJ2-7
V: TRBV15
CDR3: ATSSRRLAGGHEQY

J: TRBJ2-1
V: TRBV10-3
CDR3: AISQTGGYNEQF

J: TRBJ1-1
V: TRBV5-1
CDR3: ASSPGLQGPDEAF

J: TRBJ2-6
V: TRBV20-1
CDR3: SAYTPDKANSGANVLT

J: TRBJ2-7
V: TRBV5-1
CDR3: ASSLGPGQSYEQY

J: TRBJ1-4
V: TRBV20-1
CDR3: SARDRREKLF

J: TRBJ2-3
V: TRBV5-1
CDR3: ASSVGEDTQY

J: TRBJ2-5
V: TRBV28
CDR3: ASSLPGLAGGPRVETQY

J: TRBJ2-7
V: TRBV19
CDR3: ASMGVRTGLTYEQY

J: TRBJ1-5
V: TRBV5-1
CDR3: ASSLDREDQPQH

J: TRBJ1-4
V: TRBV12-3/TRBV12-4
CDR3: ASSRRGATNEKLF

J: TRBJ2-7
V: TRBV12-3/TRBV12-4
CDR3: ASSDPGRQPYEQY

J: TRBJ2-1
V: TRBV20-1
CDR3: SAILPFSGRGVNEQF

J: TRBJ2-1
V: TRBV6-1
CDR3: ASRRDSSYNEQF

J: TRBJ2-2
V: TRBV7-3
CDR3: ASNLSGLAGAGELF

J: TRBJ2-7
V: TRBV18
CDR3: ASSPPGEGEQY

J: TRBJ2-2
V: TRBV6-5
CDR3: ASSYWTGGDTGELF

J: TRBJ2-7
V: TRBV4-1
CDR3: ASSQGGPSYEQY

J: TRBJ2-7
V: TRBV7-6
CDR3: ASSLAPGGGEQY

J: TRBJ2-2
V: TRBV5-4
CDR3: ASSILAGANTGELF

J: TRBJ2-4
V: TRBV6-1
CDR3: ASSVPIENIQY